This passage covers 15 T cell receptor beta chains from one sample sequenced in a study of post-analysis software for immune sequencing data. These receptors' antigens are unknown. Incorporated into the TCR beta cDNA libraries were unique molecular identifiers, which served to reduce PCR and sequencing biases. TCRdb analysed the PCR reads with MiXCR anew, one entry per CDR3 protein. Of a few hundred thousand distinct CDR3 sequences in the sample, 35% to 40% were seen once. Study outcomes and limitations: Five TRBV segments, including TRBV5-6, TRBV5-1 and TRBV20-1, were more frequent in patients than controls.

Material for sequencing was blood. These TCRs come from a girl between 5 and 17 years old with multiple sclerosis.

Details on this clonotype: A much larger clone is a single base away; this may be a read error. V and J are TRBV25-1 and TRBJ1-2; no clear D gene. This CDR3 spans 12 amino acids. The germline gives CDR1 MGHDK, CDR2 SYGVNS. The CDR3 DNA is TGTGCCAGCGGAGGAGACTCCTATGGCCACACCTTC. It translates to CASGGDSYGHTF.

CDR3 sequence reads: CASRAGQGFQPQHF. The CDR3 bases are TGTGCCAGCAGGGCGGGACAGGGGTTTCAGCCCCAGCATTTT. The chain couples TRBV6-5 to TRBJ1-5; 10 nucleotides match TRBD1. Looked up from germline, CDR1 is MNHEY and CDR2 is SVGAGI. J gave up 6 bases and V 6 bases, and 5 bases lay outside the gene matches. CDR3 length equals 14 residues.

As for this clonotype: Sequence at one end of the junction differs from germline and may be a read error. This chain connects TRBV4-3 to TRBJ2-1; D is ambiguous. Germline V gene data show CDR1 as LGHNA and CDR2 as YSLEER. The CDR3 contains 14 residues. CDR3 in amino acids: CAGSQDQTINEQFF. CDR3 bases: TGCGCCGGCAGCCAAGATCAAACAATCAATGAGCAGTTCTTC.

This clonotype was observed a few times. The chain joins TRBV29-1 to TRBJ2-2; the D gene is possibly TRBD2 (5 bases). This CDR3 is 14 amino acids long. Germline CDR1 SQVTM, CDR2 ANQGSEA. Between the trimmed V and J ends, which lost 6 bases and 6 bases, there was a span of 17 bases. CDR3 bases: TGCAGCGTAGAGCGGCTTTTCTCTGCCGGGGAGCTGTTTTTT. It is translated as CSVERLFSAGELFF.

This clonotype was seen only a few times. The chain carries TRBV3-1 and TRBJ2-7, with TRBD2 matching 7 bases. V shed 1 base, J shed 7 bases, and the junction held 7 bases outside the gene matches. Germline CDR1 LGHDT, CDR2 YNNKEL (reference sequence). This CDR3 is 14 amino acids long. The CDR3 loop is CASSQGAGVREQYF. The CDR3 DNA reads as TGTGCCAGCAGCCAAGGGGCGGGAGTGCGGGAGCAGTACTTC.

To note about this clonotype: A read error may be the cause here, since a much bigger clone is one base away. The chain recombines TRBV29-1 with TRBJ2-5; possibly TRBD1 for D (7 bases). Trimming left V 6 bases short and J 7 bases short, with 15 bases between. There are 12 residues in the CDR3. In germline, CDR1 is SQVTM, CDR2 ANQGSEA. CDR3 bases: TGCAGCGTGGCGGGACAGAGGGTGACCCAGTACTTC. The encoded protein is CSVAGQRVTQYF. The full variable domain, in which reference TRBV29-1 and TRBJ2-5 provide the parts outside the CDR3, is SAVISQKPSRDICQRGTSLTIQCQVDSQVTMMFWYRQQPGQSLTLIATANQGSEATYESGFVIDKFPISRPNLTFSTLTVSNMSPEDSSIYLCSVAGQRVTQYFGPGTRLLVL.

Ten or more counts support this clonotype. The CDR3 nucleotides read TGTGCCAGCAGCTCCCGACTGACGAGCACAGATACGCAGTATTTT. Protein sequence: CASSSRLTSTDTQYF. This sequence joins TRBV7-2 and TRBJ2-3; D call uncertain. This CDR3 spans 15 amino acids. The V gene's germline CDR1 is SGHTA and CDR2 FQGNSA. Trimming cost V 4 bases and J 0 bases, with 11 bases left between them.

The genes are TRBV6-4 and TRBJ2-2; no clear D. The CDR3 sequence is 11 residues long. Trimming pared 6 bases from V and 6 bases from J, leaving 5 bases between. Germline CDR1 is MRHNA and CDR2 is SNTAGT. The DNA of the CDR3 is TGTGCCAGCAGCGACGCCGGGGAGCTGTTTTTT. This encodes CASSDAGELFF.

This clonotype was seen a handful of times. Compared with germline, one end of the junction differs, possibly owing to a read error. Written as DNA, the CDR3 is TGTGCTAGCAGCTACACTAGCGGGAGTACTGAGACCCAGTACTTC. It yields the protein CASSYTSGSTETQYF. The chain is built from TRBV7-7 and TRBJ2-5; 11 bases match TRBD2. The CDR3 contains 15 residues. From germline, CDR1 is SSHAT and CDR2 FNYEAQ (reference sequence).

About this clonotype: A much larger clone differs from this one at a single base, so this may be a read error. The V call is TRBV5-1, the J call TRBJ2-6, with 7 bases lining up with TRBD1. Looked up from germline, CDR1 is SGHRS and CDR2 is YFSETQ. The CDR3 has 17 residues. J lost 1 base, V lost 3 bases, and 7 bases had no gene match. The CDR3 spells CASSWGQRSSGANVLTF. CDR3 coding DNA: TGCGCCAGCAGCTGGGGACAGCGTAGTTCTGGGGCCAACGTCCTGACTTTC.

This clonotype was detected ten times or more. As DNA, the CDR3 is TGCAGTGCTAGTCCGGGGGGCTCCTACAATGAGCAGTTCTTC. Amino acids: CSASPGGSYNEQFF. The V gene is TRBV20-1, the J gene TRBJ2-1, with TRBD2 matching 7 bases. J lost 0 bases, V lost 3 bases, and 2 bases had no gene match. CDR1 is DFQATT, CDR2 SNEGSKA, per germline (reference sequence). The CDR3 is made up of 14 amino acids.

The chain joins TRBV7-3 to TRBJ2-1, with unresolved D. Looked up from germline, CDR1 is SGHTA and CDR2 is FQGTGA. The CDR3 length is 14 residues. V dropped 4 bases and J dropped 4 bases, with 11 bases sitting between them. The CDR3 nucleotides read TGTGCCAGCAGCTCGCTAGGTTATTACAATGAGCAGTTCTTC. This gives the protein CASSSLGYYNEQFF.

In this sample, this clonotype turned up many times. The chain joins TRBV20-1 to TRBJ2-1; D uncertain. The CDR3 spans 14 residues. In germline, CDR1 is DFQATT, CDR2 SNEGSKA (reference sequence). Trimming pared 6 bases from V and 6 bases from J, leaving 18 bases between. CDR3 amino acids: CSARKSPSGNEQFF. DNA of the CDR3: TGCAGTGCGAGAAAGAGCCCTTCTGGCAATGAGCAGTTCTTC.

This clonotype occurred many times. The chain recombines TRBV29-1 with TRBJ1-1; maybe TRBD1 (5 bases). V was trimmed by 6 bases and J by 0 bases, leaving 11 bases between them. Germline CDR1 SQVTM, CDR2 ANQGSEA. This CDR3 spans 13 amino acids. CDR3 protein: CSVQGLMNTEAFF. In DNA form, the CDR3 reads TGCAGCGTGCAGGGACTGATGAACACTGAAGCTTTCTTT.

This clonotype has only a few counts. The rearrangement joins TRBV6-5 to TRBJ1-2; D not resolved. CDR1 is MNHEY, CDR2 SVGAGI, per germline. V was clipped by 5 bases and J by 4 bases, with 14 bases between them. CDR3 length: 14 residues. This chain's CDR3 is CASSRGQARYGYTF. DNA of the CDR3: TGTGCCAGCAGTCGAGGGCAGGCCCGCTATGGCTACACCTTC.